What follows are 24 T cell receptor beta chains derived from one specimen sequenced in a study of blood T cell repertoires in COVID-19. The data were produced by immunoSEQ multiplex PCR, yet TCRdb's version contains in-frame clones alone and is incomplete. The sample carries 200,000 to 250,000 clones, 86% recorded once. Sequences were obtained from peripheral blood. These receptors were taken from a woman in her 50s with COVID-19, enrolled during active disease.

The rearrangement links TRBV10-1 to TRBJ2-1; 7 nucleotides line up with TRBD2. V shed 2 bases and J 2 bases; nucleotides not matched to a gene: 0. Per germline, CDR1 WNHNN and CDR2 SYGVQD (reference sequence). The CDR3 has 14 amino acids. The CDR3: CASSESGTYNEQFF. The CDR3 DNA reads as TGCGCCAGCAGTGAGAGCGGGACCTACAATGAGCAGTTCTTC.

The chain uses TRBV5-6 and TRBJ1-2, with 9 bases fitting TRBD1. The CDR3 is 15 residues long. CDR1 is SGHDT and CDR2 is YYEEEE in the germline V gene. V lost 2 bases and J lost 6; bases outside the gene matches: 8. The CDR3 region is CASSFVTGGGHGYTF. CDR3 DNA: TGTGCCAGCAGCTTTGTTACAGGGGGCGGGCATGGCTACACCTTC.

This clone has a single count. The chain links TRBV6-1 to TRBJ1-2, with 7 bases that match TRBD1. Germline V CDR1 and CDR2: MNHNS, SASEGT. V shed 3 bases and J 8 bases; nucleotides not matched to a gene: 12. The CDR3 sequence is 15 residues long. CDR3 loop: CASSEAQGESSGYTF. The CDR3 coding sequence is TGTGCCAGCAGTGAGGCTCAGGGGGAATCTTCCGGCTACACCTTC.

The V and J genes are TRBV19 and TRBJ1-3; D possibly corresponds to TRBD1 (5 bases). From germline, CDR1 is LNHDA and CDR2 SQIVND (reference sequence). This CDR3 region has 15 residues. V shed 5 bases and J shed 5 bases, with 16 bases lying between them. CDR3 protein: CASSFTRQGRNTIYF. CDR3 nucleotide sequence: TGTGCCAGTAGTTTTACCAGGCAGGGAAGAAACACCATATATTTT.

This rearrangement joins TRBV14 to TRBJ1-6; 7 positions match TRBD1. The CDR3 loop spans 14 amino acids. Germline V CDR1 and CDR2: SGHDN, FVKESK. V was clipped by 4 bases and J by 7 bases; unmatched bases: 4. In DNA, the CDR3 is TGTGCCAGCAGCCTCGGGACAGTAAATTCACCCCTCCACTTT. Amino acid sequence: CASSLGTVNSPLHF. The full variable domain, with the rest looked up from reference TRBV14 and TRBJ1-6, is EAGVTQFPSHSVIEKGQTVTLRCDPISGHDNLYWYRRVMGKEIKFLLHFVKESKQDESGMPNNRFLAERTGGTYSTLKVQPAELEDSGVYFCASSLGTVNSPLHFGNGTRLTVT.

This clone appeared a single time. The CDR3 loop reads CASGALGFSSTDTQYF. The DNA of the CDR3 is TGTGCCAGCGGGGCGTTAGGGTTCTCTAGCACAGATACGCAGTATTTT. The chain has TRBV27 and TRBJ2-3, with D possibly TRBD1 on 5 matching bases. The V gene's germline CDR1 is MNHEY and CDR2 SMNVEV (reference sequence). There are 16 residues in the CDR3. V was cut by 8 bases and J by 0 bases, with 18 bases left in between.

The CDR3 protein is CASSLRGGGDTQYF. The DNA for the CDR3 is TGTGCCAGCAGCTTACGGGGGGGAGGTGATACGCAGTATTTT. J is TRBJ2-3 and V is TRBV11-3, with 8 bases that match TRBD2. The J segment lost 6 bases and the V segment lost 2 bases, leaving 4 bases of the junction unmatched. Germline CDR1 SGHNT, CDR2 YENEEA. This CDR3 is built from 14 residues.

This chain connects TRBV7-2 to TRBJ2-5, with 11 bases matching TRBD2. Germline lookup yields CDR1 SGHTA and CDR2 FQGNSA. This CDR3 is built from 18 residues. With 3 bases clipped from V and 3 bases from J, the junction kept 12 bases outside the gene matches. Here the CDR3 DNA reads TGTGCCAGCAGCTTCTCCCCATCTAGCGGGGGGCCTAAAGAGACCCAGTACTTC. Translating it yields CASSFSPSSGGPKETQYF.

This clone has at least ten counts. CDR3 loop: CASSLDSRAQYF. Here the CDR3 DNA reads TGCGCCAGCAGCTTAGACAGTAGAGCGCAGTATTTT. The chain links TRBV5-1 to TRBJ2-3; TRBD1 is a possible D gene (5 bases). CDR3 length: 12 residues. CDR1 SGHRS and CDR2 YFSETQ come from the germline V gene. V dropped 2 bases and J dropped 10 bases, with 11 bases sitting between them.

Only a few counts were recorded for this clone. The chain is built from TRBV2 and TRBJ1-5; the D gene is possibly TRBD1 (6 bases). The CDR3 length is 16 residues. The germline V and J ends were trimmed by 6 bases and 5 bases, with 20 bases remaining between them. Germline loops: CDR1 SNHLY, CDR2 FYNNEI. The CDR3: CASRGFEAGDDQPQHF. The CDR3 bases are TGTGCCAGCAGGGGCTTCGAGGCAGGGGATGATCAGCCCCAGCATTTT. Variable domain in full (rest from reference TRBV2 and TRBJ1-5): EPEVTQTPSHQVTQMGQEVILRCVPISNHLYFYWYRQILGQKVEFLVSFYNNEISEKSEIFDDQFSVERPDGSNFTLKIRSTKLEDSAMYFCASRGFEAGDDQPQHFGDGTRLSIL.

Worth noting for this clone: At one end the junction does not follow the germline gene, possibly because of a read error. The V gene is TRBV29-1, the J gene TRBJ2-1; possibly TRBD1 for D (5 bases). The germline CDR1 and CDR2 sequences are SQVTM and ANQGSEA. CDR3 size: 11 residues. The CDR3: CSVESGLGSLF. The CDR3 DNA reads as TGCAGCGTTGAATCAGGGCTGGGGTCCCTCTTC.

The chain uses TRBV7-2 and TRBJ2-2; TRBD2 aligns across 8 bases. CDR1 is SGHTA and CDR2 is FQGNSA in the germline V gene. This CDR3 is built from 16 residues. Trimming took 3 bases from V and 7 from J; bases not matched to a gene: 10. The CDR3 loop reads CASSLGGLAIFGELFF. The CDR3 DNA is TGTGCCAGCAGCTTGGGAGGACTAGCCATTTTCGGGGAGCTGTTTTTT.

This clone was seen only once. The chain has TRBV2 and TRBJ1-1; possible D gene TRBD1, 5 bases. Deletions cut 7 bases from V and 2 bases from J, with 14 bases between. This CDR3 has 14 amino acids. Germline assignment: CDR1 SNHLY and CDR2 FYNNEI. The CDR3 loop reads CASIGRGGNTEAFF. CDR3 in DNA: TGTGCCAGCATTGGTAGGGGTGGAAACACTGAAGCTTTCTTT.

The chain recombines TRBV19 with TRBJ1-6; no definite D call. This CDR3 has 15 residues. The germline V gene encodes CDR1 LNHDA and CDR2 SQIVND (reference sequence). V gave up 0 bases and J gave up 7 bases, with 10 bases separating them. CDR3 region: CASSIDHRGNSPLHF. The CDR3 coding sequence is TGTGCCAGTAGTATAGATCACCGGGGAAATTCACCCCTCCACTTT.

CDR3 nucleotide sequence: TGTGCCAGTAGTATCGAACAGGGGTATCGTATCAACGAGCAGTTCTTC. This translates into CASSIEQGYRINEQFF. The chain is built from TRBV19 and TRBJ2-1; 7 bases line up with TRBD1. From germline, CDR1 is LNHDA and CDR2 SQIVND (reference sequence). The length of the CDR3 is 16 residues. Trimming at V came to 3 bases and at J to 10 bases, leaving 15 bases not matched to a gene.

CDR3 nucleotide sequence: TGCGCCAGCAGCTTGGATCCGGCGGGGGGGCAGGAGACCCAGTACTTC. Encoded protein: CASSLDPAGGQETQYF. V and J are TRBV5-1 and TRBJ2-5; 9 bases align to TRBD2. V shed 0 bases and J 5 bases; nucleotides not matched to a gene: 8. The CDR3 has 16 amino acids. Germline CDR1 reads SGHRS; CDR2 reads YFSETQ.

The chain is built from TRBV19 and TRBJ1-2; D unclear. CDR3 length: 12 amino acids. Germline assignment: CDR1 LNHDA and CDR2 SQIVND (reference sequence). The germline V and J ends were trimmed by 3 bases and 6 bases, with 8 bases remaining between them. This CDR3 reads CASSIGANGYTF. CDR3 DNA sequence: TGTGCCAGTAGTATTGGTGCGAATGGCTACACCTTC.

The chain joins TRBV11-3 to TRBJ2-6; D gene uncertain. From germline, CDR1 is SGHNT and CDR2 YENEEA. The length of the CDR3 is 15 residues. Trimming stripped 4 bases from V and 0 bases from J, with 7 bases between. The CDR3 DNA sequence: TGTGCCAGCAGCTCAACATTCTCTGGGGCCAACGTCCTGACTTTC. It encodes CASSSTFSGANVLTF.

The rearrangement joins TRBV7-9 to TRBJ1-2; D unclear. V lost 5 bases and J lost 7, with 14 bases in between. Germline V gives CDR1 SEHNR, CDR2 FQNEAQ (reference sequence). The CDR3 has 13 residues. DNA of the CDR3: TGTGCCAGCAGCCCCGATGGCGGCTCTGGCTACACCTTC. Translated, it gives CASSPDGGSGYTF. The variable domain in full, with the rest retrieved from reference TRBV7-9 and TRBJ1-2, is DTGVSQNPRHKITKRGQNVTFRCDPISEHNRLYWYRQTLGQGPEFLTYFQNEAQLEKSRLLSDRFSAERPKGSFSTLEIQRTEQGDSAMYLCASSPDGGSGYTFGSGTRLTVV.

In this sample, this clone turned up once. V and J are TRBV18 and TRBJ1-2; TRBD1 matches at 7 bases. The germline gives CDR1 KGHSH, CDR2 LQKENI. The J segment lost 2 bases and the V segment lost 6 bases, leaving 9 bases of the junction unmatched. The CDR3 totals 15 residues. CDR3 residues: CASSPRTGVNYGYTF. In DNA, the CDR3 is TGTGCCAGCTCTCCCCGGACAGGCGTAAACTATGGCTACACCTTC. Filled out from reference TRBV18 and TRBJ1-2, the complete variable domain reads NAGVMQNPRHLVRRRGQEARLRCSPMKGHSHVYWYRQLPEEGLKFMVYLQKENIIDESGMPKERFSAEFPKEGPSILRIQQVVRGDSAAYFCASSPRTGVNYGYTFGSGTRLTVV.

This clone came up once. The chain has TRBV24-1 and TRBJ1-1, with D hard to call. Trimming took off 2 bases at V and 6 bases at J, with 9 bases between the two ends. Per the germline V gene, CDR1 is KGHDR and CDR2 is SFDVKD. This CDR3 region has 13 residues. The CDR3 DNA is TGTGCCACCAGTGATTACGCAGACTCTGAAGCTTTCTTT. Translated: CATSDYADSEAFF.

The chain employs TRBV5-5 and TRBJ2-4, with 8 nucleotides matching TRBD2. The CDR3 has 15 amino acids. The germline CDR1 and CDR2 sequences are SGHKS and YYEKEE (reference sequence). Trimming removed 4 bases from V and 6 bases from J; junction bases left unmatched: 9. CDR3 sequence reads: CASSRGGALGNIQYF. CDR3 nucleotide sequence: TGTGCCAGCAGCCGGGGGGGCGCTTTGGGAAACATTCAGTACTTC.

This chain uses TRBV10-3 with TRBJ2-7, with D perhaps TRBD1 (6 bases). V was clipped by 6 bases and J by 3 bases, with 27 bases between them. The CDR3 runs to 18 residues. From germline, CDR1 is ENHRY and CDR2 SYGVKD. The CDR3 coding sequence is TGTGCCATCAGCCAAAAACTTCACAGGGACCGGGGTTACTACGAGCAGTACTTC. Translation: CAISQKLHRDRGYYEQYF.

The chain is built from TRBV12-5 and TRBJ1-1; no clear D gene. The V and J ends lost 0 bases and 4 bases respectively, with 12 bases between them. Germline V CDR1 and CDR2: LGHNT, FRNRAP. The CDR3 covers 15 residues. In DNA form, the CDR3 reads TGTGCTAGTGGTTTGGTAGCCCGTGGTGGCACTGAAGCTTTCTTT. It encodes CASGLVARGGTEAFF.